The clone carrying this T cell receptor (beta chain) was recorded a few times. Its antigen is unknown. The sample comes from a study of T cells after yellow fever vaccination. Conversion of TCR transcripts into cDNA relied on 5'RACE template switching, which added a universal primer site and UMIs. One entry per CDR3 protein, called by TCRdb with MiXCR from the 5' RACE reads. Among some 350,000 distinct CDR3 sequences listed, around 10% were seen once. The study, taken as a whole, reports: The booster saw the reappearance of most primary-vaccination clones (nearly 98% CD4, about 85% CD8). Few clonotypes appeared in both CD4 and CD8 compartments. Weaker overall, the secondary response nonetheless peaked faster (day 5 versus 15).

This TCR came from a young man who received the YFV17D yellow fever vaccine. The sequences come from PBMCs, collected on the day of the first yellow fever vaccination.

CDR3 protein: CASKATAYEQYV. The DNA of the CDR3 is TGTGCCAGCAAGGCCACTGCCTACGAGCAGTACGTC. The genes are TRBV12-3 or TRBV12-4 and TRBJ2-7; D is undetermined. The CDR3 length is 12 residues. With 7 bases removed from V and 2 bases from J, the gap between germline ends came to 9 bases.